A selection of T cell receptor beta chains follows, all from one sample in a study of shared clonotypes between healthy human individuals. Libraries were prepared by immunoSEQ multiplex PCR; TCRdb keeps only in-frame clonotypes and omits some of them. The top ten clones hold around 0.29% of a sample with about 380,000 clones, 96% of them seen once. The sample was memory CD8+ T cells sorted from blood. Receptors were obtained from a man younger than 40 in good health. Both conserved end residues are part of each CDR3. Fields, in order: CDR3 protein, CDR3 DNA, D gene, J gene, V gene, clone size. A D gene is named only where the DNA matches it firmly. Not all rows give a size; the values are once, few, many and, for expanded clones, a class.

CDR3: CASSYSLAITDTQYF
DNA: TGTGCCAGCAGTTATAGCCTAGCGATTACAGATACGCAGTATTTT
D: -
J: TRBJ2-3
V: TRBV6-6
size: -

CDR3: CAWRHGGNGYTF
DNA: TGTGCCTGGAGACACGGAGGGAATGGCTACACCTTC
D: -
J: TRBJ1-2
V: TRBV30
size: -

CDR3: CASSLAFVGEETQYF
DNA: TGCGCCAGCAGCTTGGCTTTCGTAGGGGAAGAGACCCAGTACTTC
D: -
J: TRBJ2-5
V: TRBV5-1
size: -

CDR3: CASSYGTGSGNEKLFF
DNA: TGTGCCAGCAGTTACGGGACAGGGTCGGGGAATGAAAAACTGTTTTTT
D: TRBD1
J: TRBJ1-4
V: TRBV6-5
size: once

CDR3: CASSSQQGNTIYF
DNA: TGTGCCAGCAGTTCTCAACAGGGAAACACCATATATTTT
D: -
J: TRBJ1-3
V: TRBV28
size: -

CDR3: CASTQGPYNEQFF
DNA: TGTGCCAGTACTCAGGGACCCTACAATGAGCAGTTCTTC
D: -
J: TRBJ2-1
V: TRBV6-1
size: -

CDR3: CASSPLAGPTDTQYF
DNA: TGTGCCAGCTCACCTTTAGCGGGACCCACAGATACGCAGTATTTT
D: TRBD2
J: TRBJ2-3
V: TRBV18
size: -

CDR3: CASSLYLRDRGRETQYF
DNA: TGTGCCAGCAGCTTATATCTCCGCGACAGGGGGAGGGAGACCCAGTACTTC
D: TRBD1
J: TRBJ2-5
V: TRBV7-9
size: -

CDR3: CAWRPGGSYEQYF
DNA: TGTGCCTGGAGGCCAGGGGGCTCCTACGAGCAGTACTTC
D: TRBD1
J: TRBJ2-7
V: TRBV30
size: -

CDR3: CSVAWTGGQETQYF
DNA: TGCAGCGTTGCTTGGACAGGGGGCCAAGAGACCCAGTACTTC
D: TRBD1
J: TRBJ2-5
V: TRBV29-1
size: -

CDR3: CASSLGQPSGTDTQYF
DNA: TGTGCCAGCAGCTTAGGGCAACCTAGCGGCACAGATACGCAGTATTTT
D: -
J: TRBJ2-3
V: TRBV7-2
size: -

CDR3: CANRTANNYGYTF
DNA: TGTGCCAACCGGACAGCCAACAACTATGGCTACACCTTC
D: -
J: TRBJ1-2
V: TRBV27
size: -

CDR3: CASSLGTIQTGELFF
DNA: TGTGCCAGCAGCCTTGGGACTATTCAAACCGGGGAGCTGTTTTTT
D: TRBD2
J: TRBJ2-2
V: TRBV6-5
size: -

CDR3: CASSVQQGLGNEKLFF
DNA: TGTGCCAGTAGTGTCCAACAGGGCCTCGGTAATGAAAAACTGTTTTTT
D: -
J: TRBJ1-4
V: TRBV19
size: -

CDR3: CASSLRYRRVMNTGELFF
DNA: TGTGCCAGCAGCTTACGTTATCGGCGGGTCATGAACACCGGGGAGCTGTTTTTT
D: -
J: TRBJ2-2
V: TRBV7-6
size: -

CDR3: CASRKTGVGGELFF
DNA: TGTGCCAGCAGAAAGACAGGGGTAGGCGGGGAGCTGTTTTTT
D: TRBD1
J: TRBJ2-2
V: TRBV2
size: -

CDR3: CASSFGGRDTEAFF
DNA: TGTGCCAGCAGCTTCGGGGGGCGTGACACTGAAGCTTTCTTT
D: -
J: TRBJ1-1
V: TRBV11-3
size: -

CDR3: CASRLTGGTEAFF
DNA: TGTGCCAGCCGACTGACAGGGGGCACTGAAGCTTTCTTT
D: TRBD1
J: TRBJ1-1
V: TRBV2
size: -

CDR3: CASSRTGGTEAFF
DNA: TGCGCCAGCAGCCGGACAGGGGGCACTGAAGCTTTCTTT
D: TRBD1
J: TRBJ1-1
V: TRBV4-1
size: -

CDR3: CASSQAGTGDEEQYF
DNA: TGTGCCAGCAGCCAGGCGGGGACAGGGGATGAGGAGCAGTACTTC
D: TRBD1
J: TRBJ2-7
V: TRBV28
size: -

CDR3: CAISEAYEQYF
DNA: TGTGCCATCAGTGAAGCGTACGAGCAGTACTTC
D: -
J: TRBJ2-7
V: TRBV10-3
size: -

CDR3: CAISETDYYSTDTQYF
DNA: TGTGCCATCAGTGAGACCGACTACTATAGCACAGATACGCAGTATTTT
D: -
J: TRBJ2-3
V: TRBV10-3
size: -

CDR3: CASSAADHLARTGELFF
DNA: TGCGCCAGCAGCGCGGCTGACCACCTAGCGAGAACCGGGGAGCTGTTTTTT
D: -
J: TRBJ2-2
V: TRBV5-1
size: once

CDR3: CASSLMDRGLTGELFF
DNA: TGTGCCAGCAGCCTAATGGACAGGGGACTCACCGGGGAGCTGTTTTTT
D: TRBD1
J: TRBJ2-2
V: TRBV5-4
size: -

CDR3: CASLPPGQPKNIQYF
DNA: TGTGCCAGCCTACCCCCGGGACAACCAAAAAACATTCAGTACTTC
D: -
J: TRBJ2-4
V: TRBV2
size: -

CDR3: CASSQRGGGNQPQHF
DNA: TGTGCCAGCAGCCAAAGGGGGGGAGGGAATCAGCCCCAGCATTTT
D: -
J: TRBJ1-5
V: TRBV4-2
size: -

CDR3: CASSETRISYGYTF
DNA: TGTGCCAGCAGTGAAACCCGGATCTCCTATGGCTACACCTTC
D: -
J: TRBJ1-2
V: TRBV2
size: -

CDR3: CASSLWGRAQYF
DNA: TGTGCCAGCAGCTTATGGGGGAGGGCCCAGTACTTC
D: TRBD2
J: TRBJ2-5
V: TRBV7-2
size: -

CDR3: CASSDRGVKNIQYF
DNA: TGTGCCAGCAGTGACAGGGGAGTCAAAAACATTCAGTACTTC
D: -
J: TRBJ2-4
V: TRBV2
size: -

CDR3: CASENQPQHF
DNA: TGTGCCAGTGAAAATCAGCCCCAGCATTTT
D: -
J: TRBJ1-5
V: TRBV5-4
size: -

CDR3: CASSLVREDTQYF
DNA: TGTGCCAGCAGCTTAGTACGGGAGGATACGCAGTATTTT
D: -
J: TRBJ2-3
V: TRBV7-9
size: -

CDR3: CASSRDRATYEQYF
DNA: TGTGCCAGCAGCCGGGACAGGGCTACCTACGAGCAGTACTTC
D: TRBD1
J: TRBJ2-7
V: TRBV7-9
size: -

CDR3: CASSFRANQPQHF
DNA: TGTGCCAGCAGTTTTAGGGCGAATCAGCCCCAGCATTTT
D: -
J: TRBJ1-5
V: TRBV28
size: -

CDR3: CASSLTGDHQPQHF
DNA: TGTGCCAGCAGTTTAACAGGGGACCATCAGCCCCAGCATTTT
D: TRBD1
J: TRBJ1-5
V: TRBV27
size: -

CDR3: CASSGPGTSSYEQYF
DNA: TGTGCCAGCAGCGGGCCGGGGACTAGCTCGTACGAGCAGTACTTC
D: TRBD2
J: TRBJ2-7
V: TRBV5-4
size: -

CDR3: CASSLADYSNQPQHF
DNA: TGTGCCAGCAGCTTGGCCGATTATAGCAATCAGCCCCAGCATTTT
D: -
J: TRBJ1-5
V: TRBV7-2
size: -

CDR3: CASSLKREAYEQYF
DNA: TGTGCCAGCAGCCTAAAGCGGGAGGCCTACGAGCAGTACTTC
D: TRBD2
J: TRBJ2-7
V: TRBV5-4
size: -

CDR3: CTSSSGVTEAFF
DNA: TGTACCAGCAGCTCAGGGGTAACTGAAGCTTTCTTT
D: -
J: TRBJ1-1
V: TRBV6-5
size: -

CDR3: CASSLLAGGPLYNEQFF
DNA: TGCGCCAGCAGCTTGCTAGCGGGAGGGCCGTTATACAATGAGCAGTTCTTC
D: TRBD2
J: TRBJ2-1
V: TRBV5-1
size: -